This T cell receptor (beta chain) emerged from a study of cytomegalovirus exposure and HLA in healthy donors (dated by TCRdb to between 2016 and 2019). Study-wide context: In an earlier analysis of 450 to 750 of the donors, about 270 Gb of sequence data and 95 million to 130 million unique TCR beta sequences from approximately 180 million T cells were reported. An early release covering around 630 HLA-typed donors comprised about 310 gigabases of sequencing data and around 85 million unique TCR sequences. The genetic ancestry cluster associated with self-reported Caucasian donors included about 84% of the 398 genotyped donors. The study aimed to test whether signatures of past pathogen exposure could be identified by cataloging public T cell receptors. The T cell repertoires of around 670 subjects were profiled by immunosequencing and related to cytomegalovirus serostatus. Besides the first cohort of around 670 subjects, a separate validation cohort made up of 120 or so different subjects was used. The study combined high-throughput TCR immunosequencing, statistical association of individual TCRs with disease status, and machine learning to predict cytomegalovirus infection status. To study patterns of TCR occurrence, a later analysis re-analyzed previously published TCR beta repertoires from 500 to 850 donors and added high-resolution HLA genotyping. Rather than using new phenotypic data, the later analysis identified candidate immune exposures from TCR beta sequences and from how often those sequences occurred across donors. To decide whether each TCR beta V gene segment behaved as functional or pseudogenic, an earlier analysis of fewer than 750 of the donors relied on high-throughput TCR beta sequencing. Donor age, sex, ethnicity and CMV serostatus were collected together with the repertoire data. A later genetic analysis used genome-wide SNP genotypes for about 65% of the roughly 670 donors, treating that subset as a discovery cohort. Every repertoire in the discovery cohort had been generated on one and the same sequencing platform. HLA typing included class I and class II loci at four-digit resolution. Typing coverage differed by locus: A, B, C, DRB1 and DQB1 were typed in about 620-640 donors, DQA1 in roughly 500, DPA1 in around 600, and DPB1 in about 450. About five DR-DQ haplotypes were treated as single units for association and clustering because of strong linkage in the cohort. Across 398 genotyped donors of the cohort, an average of about 240,000 unique TCR beta nucleotide sequences per donor were sequenced, and approximately 17% of those sequences were non-productive. Paper-wide results and their limitations: While some public TCRs were present in many individuals, most TCR sequences turned up only very rarely across donors. A later analysis associated about 17,000 TCR beta sequences with specific HLA alleles at a false discovery rate of 0.05. According to a later analysis, most CMV-associated TCR beta chains appeared to be HLA-restricted, and the HLA associations seemed to be driven largely by CMV exposure. A group of highly shared sequence variants was considered likely to be a technical artifact of the sequencing pipeline. In a later genetic analysis, a missense DCLRE1C variant was associated with V-gene and J-gene trimming of TCR beta chains, and the association was replicated in an independent cohort. Sequencing depth was assumed to be roughly uniform across donors in the presence/absence analyses, though that assumption may not hold. Because HLA typing was unavailable for some donors at each locus, only the typed subset was used in association tests. This cohort had only TCR beta chains sequenced, and the lack of alpha or paired-chain data limited which features could be detected. In a later analysis, TCR association rates were found to vary across HLA loci, with the most associated TCRs seen for DRB1 alleles and the fewest for HLA-C alleles. Fewer than 20 rarely observed V segments, including chromosome 9 orphons, were excluded from the earlier analysis of almost 600 of the donors because counts were too low. When HLA alleles, especially DR and DQ, strongly co-occurred, attributing TCR associations to individual alleles was difficult. A total of 164 TCR beta chains were listed by the study as associated with cytomegalovirus. Compared with the roughly 720-donor mean, donors in an Asian-associated ancestry cluster had fewer N-insertions in productive TCRs, according to a later genetic analysis. Cytomegalovirus status was reported to be diagnosed by the classifier with high specificity and sensitivity in both the original and validation cohorts. A later analysis reported that several top co-occurrence clusters appeared linked to parvovirus B19, influenza, CMV and Epstein-Barr virus. A few of the identified cytomegalovirus-associated TCR beta chains were confirmed in vitro to be specific for cytomegalovirus antigens. Correlated functional status among segregating V segments might reflect linkage disequilibrium, but an unknown experimental factor could not be ruled out. A later analysis found that HLA-associated TCR beta chains were more clonally expanded and had lower generation probabilities than equally common non-associated chains. According to the authors, the approach could potentially be generalized to other disease states and immunological phenotypes. Some IMGT-functional V segments, including TRBV6-2 and TRBV6-3, could not be distinguished by the 87-base-pair reads and were therefore excluded. A further reported finding was that TCR beta sequences accurately predicted the HLA-A and HLA-B alleles for most subjects in the first cohort. For the cohort, immune exposure information was limited to CMV serostatus. An earlier analysis of approximately 600 of the donors showed that most TCR beta V segments appeared in productive rearrangements either about 90% or about 30% of the time, which broadly matched IMGT annotations.

Details on this clone: Its antigen is currently not known. No base quality information exists; no much larger clone differs at one position.

From the cysteine through the phenylalanine, the CDR3 covers 15 amino acids. Only the CDR3 DNA is retained, 45 bases long and in frame from the first base. V is reduced by 5 bases and J by 1 base, leaving a spacing of 12 bases between them. The germline V gene supplies CDR1 MNHNS and CDR2 SASEGT. Library preparation was by the immunoSEQ multiplex PCR assay. The multiplex PCR relied on a mix of 60 forward primers for TCR Vbeta segments and 13 reverse primers for TCR Jbeta segments. Amplification of the CDR3 region of rearranged TCR beta genes was performed with a multiplex PCR assay on genomic DNA. The Illumina HiSeq System was used to sequence the amplified TCR beta libraries as 87-base-pair reads. Under the source paper's analysis protocol: In a later analysis, approximately 74 million unique TCR beta chains were counted across the roughly 610 repertoires, and about 9.9 million of these chains were shared by at least two donors. A nearest-neighbor algorithm error-corrected the raw reads and collapsed the reads into unique sequences, merging closely related sequences to remove PCR and sequencing errors. To assign V, D and J gene segments, CDR3 sequences were aligned to IMGT reference sequences. Each retained sequence needed at least a six-nucleotide match to both a V gene segment and a J gene segment. A rearrangement counted as productive if the CDR3 had no stop codons and remained in frame with V and J, and every other rearrangement counted as non-productive. Following IMGT convention, CDR3 was defined as the stretch from the second conserved V-encoded cysteine up to the conserved J-encoded phenylalanine. The earlier analysis of approximately 590 of the donors excluded any sequence lacking an unambiguous match to a single V gene segment. In an earlier analysis of roughly 600 of the donors, a V segment was called functional when productive rearrangements were above 56.7%, and segregating when the standard deviation between donors exceeded 5%. A statistical classification framework was built for diagnosing cytomegalovirus status from the catalog of TCR beta chain sequences. In a later analysis, TCR nucleotide sequences were compared against IMGT/GENE-DB human TR gene sequences so that V and J genes could be assigned. In a later analysis, CDR3 sequences and most-parsimonious VDJ recombination scenarios were assigned using the TCRdist pipeline. In a later analysis, every TCR beta chain was defined by the combination of its CDR3 amino acid sequence and its V-gene family, and reads without a unique V-gene family were dropped. To address suspected cross-contamination and a sequencing artifact, a later analysis removed several hundred highly shared, low-generation-probability nucleotide sequences. In a later analysis, a clonal expansion index for each public chain was calculated from normalized within-repertoire ranks of inferred template counts. In a later analysis, generation probabilities were computed with a VDJ recombination model fitted to out-of-frame rearrangements, and the resulting probabilities were checked against IGoR. In a later analysis, hypergeometric tests were used to score TCR-TCR, TCR-HLA and TCR-CMV co-occurrence, with a repertoire-size bias correction applied to TCR pairs. In a later analysis, false discovery rates were estimated by permuting HLA or CMV assignments 20 times. In a later analysis, co-occurring TCRs were grouped with DBSCAN, and TCRdist sequence similarity was added when clustering was performed within HLA-allele-positive subsets. Co-occurrence clustering excluded repertoires with fewer than 30,000 or more than 120,000 public chains, plus five with anomalous nucleotide sharing. TCRdb mirrors the immuneACCESS table, restricted to in-frame sequences. Some clones are absent from its copies; in checked studies, under half trace to an unresolved V gene, and the reason for the others is unknown. V, J and clone size reflect that table, while D and trimming were determined from the DNA. The sample profile shows 65,000 to 75,000 clones; about 65% of them were found once. The ten largest clones represent 2% to 2.5% of the sample.

In total, roughly 670 healthy bone marrow donors made up the cohort. At the time of sampling, all cohort members were nominally healthy, though unrecorded immune exposures were likely present. The donor was CMV seronegative and was included in the group of a few hundred seronegative cohort members. A peripheral blood sample was collected from each donor, and TCR beta sequencing was performed on peripheral blood mononuclear cells. Genomic DNA was extracted from the blood cell samples with the Qiagen DNeasy Blood Extraction Kit. The specimen was PBMCs. This chain joins TRBV6-1 to TRBJ1-3, with the D segment identity uncertain. The receptor was derived from a woman aged 30 to 39 in good health and CMV-seronegative. The DNA sequence reads TGTGCCAGCAGTACTTCCCCTAGGTCTGGAAACACCATATATTTT. The encoded protein is CASSTSPRSGNTIYF.